Each of the 22 T cell receptor beta chains below was sequenced from the same sample in a study of cytomegalovirus exposure and HLA in healthy donors (dated by TCRdb to 2016 to 2017). Receptor amplification or capture employed the immunoSEQ multiplex PCR assay. A mixture of 60 forward primers for TCR Vbeta segments and 13 reverse primers for TCR Jbeta segments was used in the multiplex PCR. The clones in this table, taken by TCRdb from immuneACCESS, are in-frame only. Not every clone is retained; where verified, under half of the shortfall comes from an unresolved V gene, and the cause of the rest is unknown. Recorded for this sample are about 98,000 clones; less than 70% of them occurred a single time. 1.2% of the sample goes to the ten largest clones. The sample consisted of PBMCs. Source of these receptors: a female donor in good health and CMV-seronegative.

The rearrangement links TRBV7-9 to TRBJ2-1, with 10 positions matching TRBD2. There are 16 residues in the CDR3. Germline loops: CDR1 SEHNR, CDR2 FQNEAQ (reference sequence). After removal of 5 bases from V and 5 bases from J, the junction contained 9 bases not matched to a gene. The CDR3 DNA reads TGTGCCAGCAGCGCCTATAGCGGGGGGCCAGACAATGAGCAGTTCTTC. Its translation: CASSAYSGGPDNEQFF. Filled out from reference TRBV7-9 and TRBJ2-1, the complete variable domain reads DTGVSQNPRHKITKRGQNVTFRCDPISEHNRLYWYRQTLGQGPEFLTYFQNEAQLEKSRLLSDRFSAERPKGSFSTLEIQRTEQGDSAMYLCASSAYSGGPDNEQFFGPGTRLTVL.

The rearrangement links TRBV10-3 to TRBJ2-1, with D possibly TRBD1 on 7 matching bases. The germline V and J ends were trimmed by 6 bases and 3 bases, with 24 bases remaining between them. Germline values: CDR1 ENHRY, CDR2 SYGVKD. CDR3 length: 18 residues. For the CDR3, the DNA is TGTGCCATCAGCGACAGGGCCCCTACCGCGGGGAGCTACAATGAGCAGTTCTTC. Amino acid sequence: CAISDRAPTAGSYNEQFF.

The V and J genes are TRBV6-1 and TRBJ1-2; no definite D call. This CDR3 has 11 residues. The ends were cut back, 5 bases at V and 2 bases at J, with 3 bases in the middle. Germline V gene data show CDR1 as MNHNS and CDR2 as SASEGT. The CDR3, as DNA: TGTGCCAGCAGTCAGAACTATGGCTACACCTTC. The encoded protein is CASSQNYGYTF.

The chain is built from TRBV4-1 and TRBJ2-5; 14 bases agree with TRBD2. This CDR3 has 17 amino acids. CDR1 is MGHRA and CDR2 is YSYEKL in the germline V gene. V dropped 4 bases and J dropped 5; count of bases not matched to a gene: 9. CDR3 loop: CASSPRTSGRRGETQYF. The CDR3 DNA reads as TGCGCCAGCAGCCCGAGGACTAGCGGGAGGAGGGGTGAGACCCAGTACTTC.

This rearrangement joins TRBV5-1 to TRBJ1-2; no definite D call. This CDR3 comprises 17 residues. Trimming took 0 bases from V and 5 from J, leaving 20 bases between them. Germline CDR1 and CDR2: SGHRS and YFSETQ. CDR3 sequence (DNA): TGCGCCAGCAGCTTGGCTACGGTCTCGCAGCGTCCTTATGGCTACACCTTC. Its protein product is CASSLATVSQRPYGYTF.

This clone occurred a few times. The J gene is TRBJ1-1, the V gene TRBV30; D is perhaps TRBD1 (5 bases). The V end was cut by 3 bases, the J end by 1 base, with 12 bases between. In germline, CDR1 is GTSNPN, CDR2 SVGIG (reference sequence). The CDR3 contains 14 residues. In DNA, the CDR3 is TGTGCCTGGAGGGGCCCGACAGCGAACACTGAAGCTTTCTTT. Its protein product is CAWRGPTANTEAFF.

The V and J genes are TRBV7-3 and TRBJ2-1; the match to TRBD2 covers 8 bases. The junction had 7 bases not matched to a gene; V was cut back by 5 bases and J by 4 bases. The CDR3 sequence is 15 residues long. Per the germline V gene, CDR1 is SGHTA and CDR2 is FQGTGA. CDR3 region: CASSPSGSSYNEQFF. CDR3 in DNA: TGTGCCAGCAGCCCAAGCGGGAGTTCTTACAATGAGCAGTTCTTC. Looking up the rest from reference TRBV7-3 and TRBJ2-1 gives the full variable domain: GAGVSQTPSNKVTEKGKYVELRCDPISGHTALYWYRQSLGQGPEFLIYFQGTGAADDSGLPNDRFFAVRPEGSVSTLKIQRTERGDSAVYLCASSPSGSSYNEQFFGPGTRLTVL.

The V gene is TRBV28, the J gene TRBJ1-2; D perhaps matches TRBD1 (6 bases). Trimming took 2 bases from V and 4 from J, leaving 11 bases between them. Germline-derived CDR1 and CDR2 are MDHEN and SYDVKM. The CDR3 loop spans 14 amino acids. The CDR3 spells CASSLGQSLYGYTF. CDR3 in DNA: TGTGCCAGCAGTTTAGGACAGAGCCTCTATGGCTACACCTTC.

The CDR3 region has the DNA TGTGCCAGCAGGCCCGGGACAGGGACCTCCTACGAGCAGTACTTC. This sequence encodes CASRPGTGTSYEQYF. The chain employs TRBV7-9 and TRBJ2-7; TRBD1 matches 9 bases. Germline V gene lookup returns CDR1 SEHNR and CDR2 FQNEAQ (reference sequence). V was clipped by 6 bases and J by 0 bases; unmatched bases: 6. This CDR3 region has 15 residues.

The chain couples TRBV11-2 to TRBJ2-1; D gene ambiguous. This CDR3 region has 14 residues. With 6 bases removed from V and 3 bases from J, the gap between germline ends came to 12 bases. Germline V CDR1 and CDR2: SGHAT, FQNNGV. The CDR3 is CASRGVHNYNEQFF. The DNA for the CDR3 is TGTGCCAGCAGAGGAGTCCACAACTACAATGAGCAGTTCTTC. Combining the CDR3 with reference TRBV11-2 and TRBJ2-1 gives the whole variable domain EAGVAQSPRYKIIEKRQSVAFWCNPISGHATLYWYQQILGQGPKLLIQFQNNGVVDDSQLPKDRFSAERLKGVDSTLKIQPAKLEDSAVYLCASRGVHNYNEQFFGPGTRLTVL.

This clone was observed a few times. The chain recombines TRBV19 with TRBJ2-3, with 7 bases matching TRBD1. The V and J ends lost 5 bases and 4 bases, in that order; junction bases with no gene match: 6. From germline, CDR1 is LNHDA and CDR2 SQIVND (reference sequence). The CDR3 consists of 14 residues. The CDR3 region is CASSPGTVADTQYF. CDR3 sequence (DNA): TGTGCCAGTAGTCCCGGGACAGTAGCAGATACGCAGTATTTT.

This clone has a handful of counts. This chain connects TRBV2 to TRBJ2-2; tentative D call: TRBD2 (6 bases). CDR3 length: 17 residues. V lost 1 base, J lost 3 bases, and 15 bases lay in between. Germline CDR1 reads SNHLY; CDR2 reads FYNNEI. CDR3 sequence reads: CASSEELVGGYTGELFF. The CDR3 coding sequence is TGTGCCAGCAGTGAAGAGCTCGTGGGGGGATACACCGGGGAGCTGTTTTTT.

V usage is TRBV5-5 and J usage is TRBJ2-7; possible D gene TRBD2, 6 bases. This CDR3 region has 15 residues. Germline V gene data show CDR1 as SGHKS and CDR2 as YYEKEE (reference sequence). V was cut by 4 bases and J by 1 base, with 15 bases left in between. As DNA, the CDR3 is TGTGCCAGCAGCCAGGGCGGGACTTCTTCCTACGAGCAGTACTTC. This gives the protein CASSQGGTSSYEQYF.

In its sample, this clone was seen once. This sequence joins TRBV7-2 and TRBJ2-3, with D possibly TRBD1 on 5 matching bases. CDR3 length equals 13 residues. CDR1 and CDR2 (germline): SGHTA, FQGNSA. V shed 5 bases and J shed 5 bases, with 11 bases lying between them. CDR3 loop: CASSANRRDTQYF. The CDR3 DNA reads TGTGCCAGCAGCGCCAACAGGAGAGATACGCAGTATTTT.

Note on this clone: One end of the junction varies from germline; a read error may be responsible. This rearrangement joins TRBV2 to TRBJ2-5; D remains unclear. This CDR3 comprises 11 residues. Germline V gene lookup returns CDR1 SNHLY and CDR2 FYNNEI. The CDR3 DNA reads as TGTGCCAGCAATTACCAAGAGGCCCAGTACTTC. The encoded protein is CASNYQEAQYF.

The chain couples TRBV19 to TRBJ2-1, with TRBD1 matching over 8 bases. The germline gives CDR1 LNHDA, CDR2 SQIVND (reference sequence). Trimming cost V 5 bases and J 1 base; bases outside gene matches: 4. This CDR3 is 15 amino acids long. In DNA form, the CDR3 reads TGTGCCAGTAGTCTCCGGGACAGGTCCTACAATGAGCAGTTCTTC. As protein: CASSLRDRSYNEQFF.

This clone was detected only a few times. V is TRBV7-2 and J is TRBJ2-2; a weak D match, TRBD2 (5 bases). This CDR3 region has 14 residues. Germline-derived CDR1 and CDR2 are SGHTA and FQGNSA. V gave up 1 base and J gave up 7 bases, with 10 bases separating them. The CDR3 bases are TGTGCCAGCAGCTTAGTAGCGCCTTTCGGGGAGCTGTTTTTT. Translated, it gives CASSLVAPFGELFF.

The gene calls are TRBV28 and TRBJ1-5, with D tentatively TRBD1 (5 bases). This CDR3 has 14 residues. The germline V gene has CDR1 MDHEN and CDR2 SYDVKM. Trimming cost V 4 bases and J 6 bases, with 13 bases left between them. The CDR3: CASSSAQGFQPQHF. The CDR3 DNA sequence: TGTGCCAGCAGTTCCGCGCAGGGTTTTCAGCCCCAGCATTTT.

This chain connects TRBV6-1 to TRBJ2-5; D is unclear. The CDR3 sequence is 14 residues long. Germline lookup yields CDR1 MNHNS and CDR2 SASEGT. Trimming removed 0 bases from V and 2 bases from J, with 7 bases in between. The CDR3 nucleotides read TGTGCCAGCAGTGAAGCGGGCAGACAAGAGACCCAGTACTTC. This gives the protein CASSEAGRQETQYF.

This chain links TRBV4-2 with TRBJ2-3; D gene unclear. Germline-derived CDR1 and CDR2 are LGHNA and YNFKEQ. The CDR3 is 16 amino acids. V shed 0 bases and J shed 3 bases, with 13 bases lying between them. The CDR3 sequence is CASSQEIMGQTDTQYF. For the CDR3, the DNA is TGTGCCAGCAGCCAAGAAATCATGGGCCAAACAGATACGCAGTATTTT.

This clone appeared a few times. As DNA, the CDR3 is TGTGCCAGCAGCTCCCAGATAGCGGGGGGGAGGAAGACCCAGTACTTC. This codes for CASSSQIAGGRKTQYF. The chain is built from TRBV7-8 and TRBJ2-5, with 11 nucleotides matching TRBD2. The germline V gene encodes CDR1 SGHVS and CDR2 FQNEAQ. The trim removed 4 bases at V and 6 bases at J, leaving 10 bases unmatched. The CDR3 runs to 16 residues.

A few counts support this clone. The CDR3 sequence is CASSPQSTDTQYF. The CDR3 bases are TGTGCCAGCAGCCCCCAGAGCACAGATACGCAGTATTTT. This sequence joins TRBV25-1 and TRBJ2-3; D is ambiguous. The CDR3 has 13 residues. Trimming took off 6 bases at V and 0 bases at J, with 7 bases between the two ends. Germline V gene lookup returns CDR1 MGHDK and CDR2 SYGVNS.